These 22 T cell receptor beta chains originate from one sample sequenced in a study of CD8 T cells in ankylosing spondylitis (dated 2017 in TCRdb). Libraries came from 5' RACE. The reads were generated on an Illumina HiSeq 2500. TCRdb redid the processing of the public reads, applying fastp at Q25 and MiXCR, and retained in-frame beta chains. Every entry covers one CDR3 protein and lists the most common genes and DNA from its rows. Here the sample has 30,000 to 45,000 distinct CDR3 sequences; about a tenth occur a single time. The top ten constitute about a sixth of the sample. Specimen: blood, either unsorted or a sorted T cell fraction (not recorded which). The receptors stem from a male donor with ankylosing spondylitis or in good health (not recorded which).

This clonotype came up many times. V gene TRBV11-2 combines with J gene TRBJ2-1; tentatively, D is TRBD2 (6 bases). V was trimmed by 5 bases and J by 4 bases, leaving 18 bases between them. CDR3 length: 16 residues. Germline-derived CDR1 and CDR2 are SGHAT and FQNNGV. The CDR3 DNA follows: TGTGCCAGCAGCCGTCAGCTTGGGGGAGGTTACAATGAGCAGTTCTTC. Translation: CASSRQLGGGYNEQFF.

This clonotype showed up just a few times. The chain is built from TRBV18 and TRBJ2-1, with D unresolved. The CDR3 is made up of 15 amino acids. Looked up from germline, CDR1 is KGHSH and CDR2 is LQKENI. The V and J ends lost 6 bases and 2 bases respectively, with 14 bases between them. The chain's CDR3 is CASSQEPGPYNEQFF. The CDR3, as DNA: TGTGCCAGCTCCCAAGAACCGGGCCCCTACAATGAGCAGTTCTTC.

This clonotype has ten or more counts. V usage is TRBV29-1 and J usage is TRBJ2-3; maybe TRBD1 (5 bases). This CDR3 has 14 amino acids. Deletions cut 7 bases from V and 2 bases from J, with 16 bases between. Germline values: CDR1 SQVTM, CDR2 ANQGSEA. The CDR3 nucleotides are TGCAGCGCCCCCGCGGCAGGGTCCACAGATACGCAGTATTTT. Translating it yields CSAPAAGSTDTQYF.

This clonotype was observed at least ten times. The CDR3, as DNA: TGTGCCAGCAGCGTAGGGGACCTCGGCGCAGATACGCAGTATTTT. Amino acid sequence: CASSVGDLGADTQYF. The chain links TRBV9 to TRBJ2-3; D tentatively reads TRBD1 or TRBD2 (5 bases each). This CDR3 has 15 residues. Germline CDR1 SGDLS, CDR2 YYNGEE. The V and J ends lost 0 bases and 4 bases respectively, with 12 bases between them.

There are many counts of this clonotype. The CDR3 here is CASSTSPRGGTEAFF. The DNA of the CDR3 is TGTGCCAGCAGCACTAGCCCCCGTGGGGGCACTGAAGCTTTCTTT. The chain employs TRBV7-9 and TRBJ1-1, with D possibly matching TRBD1 (5 bases). The CDR3 sequence is 15 residues long. Trimming removed 5 bases at V and 4 bases at J, with 17 bases between. Germline V CDR1 and CDR2: SEHNR, FQNEAQ (reference sequence).

The chain uses TRBV28 and TRBJ2-3; 10 bases line up with TRBD1. Unmatched junction bases numbered 20, after V lost 6 bases and J lost 5 bases. Germline CDR1 reads MDHEN; CDR2 reads SYDVKM. CDR3 length: 19 amino acids. The chain's CDR3 is CASSSGTGVSGDWVDTQYF. Written as DNA, the CDR3 is TGTGCCAGCAGCTCCGGGACAGGGGTTTCCGGGGACTGGGTAGATACGCAGTATTTT.

In this sample, this clonotype turned up many times. This chain uses TRBV11-2 with TRBJ1-1; D is uncertain. Germline V gene lookup returns CDR1 SGHAT and CDR2 FQNNGV. V was clipped by 3 bases and J by 6 bases, with 5 bases between them. CDR3 length equals 11 residues. Here the CDR3 DNA reads TGTGCCAGCAGCTTTTCCTCTGAAGCTTTCTTT. Protein sequence: CASSFSSEAFF.

The chain has TRBV7-9 and TRBJ2-7; D ambiguous. Trimming took off 1 base at V and 2 bases at J, with 6 bases between the two ends. This CDR3 has 13 residues. The germline CDR1 and CDR2 sequences are SEHNR and FQNEAQ (reference sequence). CDR3 DNA: TGTGCCAGCAGCTTAGGCCCCCCCTACGAGCAGTACTTC. Residues: CASSLGPPYEQYF. The full variable domain, completed using reference TRBV7-9 and TRBJ2-7, is DTGVSQNPRHKITKRGQNVTFRCDPISEHNRLYWYRQTLGQGPEFLTYFQNEAQLEKSRLLSDRFSAERPKGSFSTLEIQRTEQGDSAMYLCASSLGPPYEQYFGPGTRLTVT.

In this sample, this clonotype turned up many times. The chain links TRBV20-1 to TRBJ2-1; TRBD2 matches 11 bases. CDR1 is DFQATT and CDR2 is SNEGSKA in the germline V gene (reference sequence). This CDR3 comprises 16 residues. Unmatched junction bases numbered 10, after V lost 3 bases and J lost 6 bases. The CDR3 reads CSASPISGGELNEQFF. CDR3 DNA: TGCAGTGCTAGTCCGATTAGCGGGGGGGAACTCAATGAGCAGTTCTTC.

A few counts support this clonotype. The genes are TRBV5-6 and TRBJ2-2; D unclear. Trimming cost V 4 bases and J 3 bases, with 7 bases left between them. The CDR3 extends over 13 amino acids. Germline assignment: CDR1 SGHDT and CDR2 YYEEEE. For the CDR3, the DNA is TGTGCCAGCAGCCCTTCCTACACCGGGGAGCTGTTTTTT. It specifies CASSPSYTGELFF. Full variable domain (outside the CDR3, taken from reference TRBV5-6 and TRBJ2-2): DAGVTQSPTHLIKTRGQQVTLRCSPKSGHDTVSWYQQALGQGPQFIFQYYEEEERQRGNFPDRFSGHQFPNYSSELNVNALLLGDSALYLCASSPSYTGELFFGEGSRLTVL.

Ten or more counts support this clonotype. The chain links TRBV29-1 to TRBJ1-5; D remains unclear. Germline lookup yields CDR1 SQVTM and CDR2 ANQGSEA. V was shortened by 5 bases and J by 0 bases, with 8 bases between the two germline ends. The CDR3 totals 13 residues. The CDR3 spells CSVKENSNQPQHF. CDR3 DNA sequence: TGCAGCGTTAAGGAGAATAGCAATCAGCCCCAGCATTTT. The variable domain in full, completed from reference TRBV29-1 and TRBJ1-5, reads SAVISQKPSRDICQRGTSLTIQCQVDSQVTMMFWYRQQPGQSLTLIATANQGSEATYESGFVIDKFPISRPNLTFSTLTVSNMSPEDSSIYLCSVKENSNQPQHFGDGTRLSIL.

This clonotype was seen at least ten times. The J gene is TRBJ1-1, the V gene TRBV29-1; TRBD1 aligns across 7 bases. There are 14 residues in the CDR3. Germline assignment: CDR1 SQVTM and CDR2 ANQGSEA. The ends lost 8 bases at V and 0 bases at J; junction bases unmatched: 9. CDR3 loop: CSYPGQSMNTEAFF. CDR3 in DNA: TGCAGCTATCCGGGACAGAGCATGAACACTGAAGCTTTCTTT.

This clonotype was seen at least ten times. This chain joins TRBV20-1 and TRBJ2-7, with TRBD1 identical over 7 bases. Germline-derived CDR1 and CDR2 are DFQATT and SNEGSKA (reference sequence). This CDR3 comprises 15 residues. The V and J ends lost 2 bases and 2 bases, in that order; junction bases with no gene match: 9. This chain's CDR3 is CSARKIRQGTYEQYF. The CDR3 nucleotides read TGCAGTGCTAGAAAAATAAGACAGGGAACCTACGAGCAGTACTTC.

In its sample, this clonotype was seen many times. The rearrangement uses TRBV6-5 and TRBJ2-7; 8 bases agree with TRBD1. Germline V gene lookup returns CDR1 MNHEY and CDR2 SVGAGI. There are 13 residues in the CDR3. Trimming took 2 bases from V and 6 from J; bases not matched to a gene: 3. CDR3: CASSYTGGREQYF. CDR3 in DNA: TGTGCCAGCAGTTACACAGGGGGGCGCGAGCAGTACTTC.

This clonotype came up a few times. This rearrangement joins TRBV12-3 or TRBV12-4 to TRBJ2-1; D possibly matches TRBD1 or TRBD2 (6 bases each). The V gene lost 6 bases and the J gene lost 11 bases, with 26 bases spanning the gap. This CDR3 has 16 amino acids. Here the CDR3 DNA reads TGTGCCAGCAGGGGGGGCTTAGTGGGAGGTGGGTTCAAGCAGTTCTTC. Protein: CASRGGLVGGGFKQFF.

The CDR3 DNA reads TGTGCCAGCAGCCGCCTCCCATACGAGCAGTACTTC. The encoded protein is CASSRLPYEQYF. V and J are TRBV7-2 and TRBJ2-7; D uncertain. The CDR3 sequence is 12 residues long. Germline V gives CDR1 SGHTA, CDR2 FQGNSA. The V gene lost 5 bases and the J gene lost 4 bases, with 9 bases spanning the gap.

The sample holds many counts of this clonotype. The chain combines TRBV12-3 or TRBV12-4 with TRBJ2-7; maybe TRBD1 (6 bases). V lost 6 bases to trimming and J lost 6 bases, with 18 bases between them. The CDR3 consists of 14 residues. CDR3 in amino acids: CASSEQGIKPEQYF. As DNA, the CDR3 is TGTGCCAGCAGCGAACAGGGAATCAAACCCGAGCAGTACTTC.

This clonotype has more than one count but fewer than ten. This rearrangement joins TRBV9 to TRBJ2-1; D possibly corresponds to TRBD1 (7 bases). This CDR3 has 16 amino acids. The V end lost 4 bases, the J end lost 9 bases, and 23 bases lay between the germline ends. Germline CDR1 reads SGDLS; CDR2 reads YYNGEE. The CDR3 sequence: CASSSRGTAGVSEQFF. The CDR3 bases are TGTGCCAGCAGCAGCCGAGGGACAGCGGGCGTCAGTGAGCAGTTCTTC.

The sample holds many counts of this clonotype. The chain couples TRBV10-3 to TRBJ2-7, with 14 bases lining up with TRBD2. This CDR3 comprises 18 residues. With 3 bases clipped from V and 3 bases from J, the junction kept 10 bases outside the gene matches. In germline, CDR1 is ENHRY, CDR2 SYGVKD. DNA for the CDR3: TGTGCCATCAGTGACGCCGGGACTAGCGGGAGAAATCGCTACGAGCAGTACTTC. Protein: CAISDAGTSGRNRYEQYF.

This clonotype appeared many times. The chain employs TRBV6-6 and TRBJ1-5, with 7 nucleotides matching TRBD1. CDR1 and CDR2 from the germline V gene are MNHNY and SVGAGI (reference sequence). V shed 6 bases and J 6 bases; nucleotides not matched to a gene: 5. CDR3 length: 13 residues. The CDR3 is CASSGTEGQPQHF. The CDR3 region has the DNA TGTGCCAGCAGCGGGACAGAGGGTCAGCCCCAGCATTTT.

This clonotype was detected ten times or more. CDR3 sequence reads: CASSVTANTEAFF. The DNA of the CDR3 is TGTGCCAGCAGCGTTACAGCGAACACTGAAGCTTTCTTT. This sequence joins TRBV9 and TRBJ1-1, with no clear D. The CDR3 length is 13 residues. Germline-derived CDR1 and CDR2 are SGDLS and YYNGEE. The V end was cut by 2 bases, the J end by 1 base, with 6 bases between. Variable domain in full (rest from reference TRBV9 and TRBJ1-1): DSGVTQTPKHLITATGQRVTLRCSPRSGDLSVYWYQQSLDQGLQFLIQYYNGEERAKGNILERFSAQQFPDLHSELNLSSLELGDSALYFCASSVTANTEAFFGQGTRLTVV.

This clonotype has a count of ten or more. The gene calls are TRBV12-3 or TRBV12-4 and TRBJ2-2, with D tentatively TRBD2 (5 bases). V lost 4 bases and J 9 bases, leaving 9 bases between the germline ends. The CDR3 is 12 residues long. The CDR3 DNA follows: TGTGCCAGCAGTTACACGGGAAGGGAGCTGTTTTTT. The encoded protein is CASSYTGRELFF.